One and the same sample provided the 31 T cell receptor beta chains below, sequenced in a study of Ad26.COV2.S vaccination and SARS-CoV-2 variants. Noted treatment: 19 received Ad26.COV2.S at low or high dose, single or two shots; 5 received placebo; per-sample allocation not given. Collection of samples fell on day 63 after the first vaccine or placebo injection. Clones were sequenced by immunoSEQ multiplex PCR, and TCRdb holds only the in-frame ones, with some missing. The table records over 400,000 clones, about 90% of them present only once. The sequencing used peripheral blood, collected in a trial of Ad26.COV2.S vaccine versus placebo. These receptor sequences come from a person aged 18-60 years who received the Ad26.COV2.S COVID-19 vaccine or a placebo.

The CDR3 spells CASSSTHRTNTEAFF. The CDR3 bases are TGTGCCAGCAGCTCCACGCACAGAACGAACACTGAAGCTTTCTTT. The rearrangement uses TRBV7-2 and TRBJ1-1; D gene unclear. V was trimmed by 4 bases and J by 1 base, leaving 13 bases between them. The CDR3 extends over 15 amino acids. Germline V lookup: CDR1 SGHTA, CDR2 FQGNSA. The entire variable domain, with the rest obtained from reference TRBV7-2 and TRBJ1-1, is as follows: GAGVSQSPSNKVTEKGKDVELRCDPISGHTALYWYRQSLGQGLEFLIYFQGNSAPDKSGLPSDRFSAERTGGSVSTLTIQRTQQEDSAVYLCASSSTHRTNTEAFFGQGTRLTVV.

The chain carries TRBV6-5 and TRBJ2-3; 8 bases line up with TRBD2. V lost 5 bases to trimming and J lost 4 bases; unmatched junction nucleotides: 5. This CDR3 has 14 amino acids. CDR1 and CDR2 (germline): MNHEY, SVGAGI. The CDR3 here is CASSPGLASDTQYF. CDR3 bases: TGTGCCAGCAGTCCAGGACTAGCCTCAGATACGCAGTATTTT.

This rearrangement joins TRBV6-5 to TRBJ1-5; D call uncertain. Germline V gene data show CDR1 as MNHEY and CDR2 as SVGAGI. Between the trimmed V and J ends, which lost 5 bases and 4 bases, there was a span of 9 bases. This CDR3 region has 13 residues. The CDR3 DNA follows: TGTGCCAGCAGTCGTGACGGTAATCAGCCCCAGCATTTT. As protein: CASSRDGNQPQHF.

This clone has only one observation. V is TRBV7-2 and J is TRBJ2-1, with TRBD1 as a possible D gene (6 bases). The V and J ends lost 5 bases and 2 bases respectively, with 10 bases between them. This CDR3 comprises 14 residues. Germline CDR1 reads SGHTA; CDR2 reads FQGNSA. The CDR3, as DNA: TGTGCCAGCAGCGACGGGACAACCTACAATGAGCAGTTCTTC. It specifies CASSDGTTYNEQFF.

This CDR3 is CASSPVQGARPYGYTF. As DNA, the CDR3 is TGTGCCAGCAGCCCTGTCCAGGGGGCGCGACCCTATGGCTACACCTTC. This chain joins TRBV9 and TRBJ1-2; 8 nucleotides align to TRBD1. V was pared by 4 bases and J by 4 bases, with 12 bases of the junction left unmatched. Germline values: CDR1 SGDLS, CDR2 YYNGEE. The length of the CDR3 is 16 residues.

The chain links TRBV9 to TRBJ2-1; no definite D call. Germline V CDR1 and CDR2: SGDLS, YYNGEE. There are 14 residues in the CDR3. V was trimmed by 7 bases and J by 0 bases, leaving 11 bases between them. For the CDR3, the DNA is TGTGCCAGCCAGCACACGAGCTCCTACAATGAGCAGTTCTTC. Its translation: CASQHTSSYNEQFF.

The table lists this clone with a count of one. The V gene is TRBV2, the J gene TRBJ1-2, with D unclear. The CDR3 covers 14 residues. Deletions cut 7 bases from V and 3 bases from J, with 15 bases between. CDR1 is SNHLY and CDR2 is FYNNEI in the germline V gene. In nucleotides, the CDR3 is TGTGCCAGCAATCGGGAGATCGCGGACTATGGCTACACCTTC. Amino acid sequence: CASNREIADYGYTF.

To note about this clone: The same CDR3 arises from other DNA sequences in this sample as well. The chain has TRBV7-2 and TRBJ2-5; no clear D. The CDR3 has 11 amino acids. The germline V and J ends were trimmed by 2 bases and 4 bases, with 2 bases remaining between them. Germline V lookup: CDR1 SGHTA, CDR2 FQGNSA. The CDR3 here is CASSLLETQYF. DNA for the CDR3: TGTGCCAGCAGCTTACTAGAGACCCAGTACTTC.

This clone has just one count. The rearrangement joins TRBV6-5 to TRBJ1-2; 7 positions match TRBD1. V lost 7 bases to trimming and J lost 6 bases; unmatched junction nucleotides: 14. Per the germline V gene, CDR1 is MNHEY and CDR2 is SVGAGI. This CDR3 has 15 amino acids. In DNA form, the CDR3 reads TGTGCCAGCACCTCGCAGGGGGGATCTCCCGATGGCTACACCTTC. It is translated as CASTSQGGSPDGYTF.

The chain carries TRBV20-1 and TRBJ2-1, with D perhaps assigned TRBD1 or TRBD2 (5 bases each). This CDR3 comprises 10 residues. CDR1 and CDR2 from the germline V gene are DFQATT and SNEGSKA (reference sequence). The germline V and J ends were trimmed by 5 bases and 10 bases, with 9 bases remaining between them. Here the CDR3 DNA reads TGCAGTGCTGTCGGGACCGAGCAGTTCTTC. Translating it yields CSAVGTEQFF.

This chain uses TRBV6-5 with TRBJ2-5, with D maybe TRBD1 (6 bases). The CDR3 contains 13 residues. Trimming pared 6 bases from V and 5 bases from J, leaving 13 bases between. Germline V gene lookup returns CDR1 MNHEY and CDR2 SVGAGI. The CDR3 coding sequence is TGTGCCAGCAGCGTACAGGGTTGGGAGACCCAGTACTTC. Amino acid sequence: CASSVQGWETQYF.

This chain uses TRBV7-2 with TRBJ2-7; D possibly corresponds to TRBD1 (5 bases). V shed 1 base and J shed 12 bases, with 19 bases lying between them. Germline CDR1 is SGHTA and CDR2 is FQGNSA. The CDR3 loop spans 14 amino acids. This CDR3 is CASSLGADSSRLYF. The CDR3 DNA reads TGTGCCAGCAGCTTAGGGGCCGACAGTTCCCGGCTGTACTTC.

The V and J genes are TRBV19 and TRBJ1-4, with 9 bases fitting TRBD1. Germline CDR1 LNHDA, CDR2 SQIVND (reference sequence). The CDR3 has 15 residues. After removal of 5 bases from V and 7 bases from J, the junction contained 8 bases not matched to a gene. The CDR3 nucleotides read TGTGCCAGTAGTGGACCGGGACAGGGAACTGAAAAACTGTTTTTT. This codes for CASSGPGQGTEKLFF.

This chain joins TRBV7-8 and TRBJ2-7, with D perhaps TRBD2 (5 bases). V gave up 5 bases and J gave up 3 bases, with 14 bases separating them. The CDR3 is 14 residues long. In germline, CDR1 is SGHVS, CDR2 FQNEAQ. This CDR3 reads CASSLAGEIYEQYF. The CDR3 coding sequence is TGTGCCAGCAGCCTCGCCGGGGAAATCTACGAGCAGTACTTC.

There are a few counts of this clone. The V call is TRBV9, the J call TRBJ1-1; D not resolved. Germline lookup yields CDR1 SGDLS and CDR2 YYNGEE. The CDR3 contains 16 residues. V dropped 2 bases and J dropped 11 bases, with 25 bases sitting between them. The CDR3 nucleotides are TGTGCCAGCAGCGTCGGCACACGAAGGGTTGATCAATTCGCTTTCTTT. Protein product: CASSVGTRRVDQFAFF.

The chain links TRBV4-3 to TRBJ2-3; 12 bases are shared with TRBD2. This CDR3 region has 15 residues. Trimming took 2 bases from V and 5 from J; bases not matched to a gene: 2. Germline V gene data show CDR1 as LGHNA and CDR2 as YSLEER. This chain's CDR3 is CASSQRTSGVDTQYF. The CDR3 DNA reads as TGCGCCAGCAGCCAAAGGACTAGCGGGGTAGATACGCAGTATTTT.

Turning to this clone: This CDR3 is also generated by other DNA sequences in the sample. The rearrangement joins TRBV5-6 to TRBJ1-5; 8 positions match TRBD1. V lost 2 bases, J lost 7 bases, and 8 bases stayed unmatched. The CDR3 sequence is 15 residues long. Per the germline V gene, CDR1 is SGHDT and CDR2 is YYEEEE. CDR3 protein: CASSLTGTGGQPQHF. The CDR3 DNA sequence: TGTGCCAGCAGCTTAACCGGGACAGGAGGCCAGCCCCAGCATTTT.

The chain uses TRBV4-3 and TRBJ1-6; tentative D call: TRBD1 (6 bases). Germline V gene data show CDR1 as LGHNA and CDR2 as YSLEER. CDR3 length: 14 amino acids. V shed 1 base and J shed 8 bases, with 9 bases lying between them. CDR3 bases: TGCGCCAGCAGCCAAGGGCAGGGGCATTCACCCCTCCACTTT. Translating gives CASSQGQGHSPLHF.

The chain uses TRBV27 and TRBJ1-6; no firm D call. The CDR3 contains 16 residues. The V gene's germline CDR1 is MNHEY and CDR2 SMNVEV (reference sequence). The V end lost 1 base, the J end lost 4 bases, and 11 bases lay between the germline ends. The CDR3 bases are TGTGCCAGCAGTTTATACAACAGTCCTTATAATTCACCCCTCCACTTT. It yields the protein CASSLYNSPYNSPLHF.

The chain combines TRBV15 with TRBJ1-5, with a tentative D call TRBD1 (5 bases). The CDR3 has 17 residues. CDR1 and CDR2 (germline): LNHNV, YYDKDF (reference sequence). V shed 3 bases and J shed 2 bases, with 17 bases lying between them. This CDR3 is CATSRDIPPRGNQPQHF. The CDR3 DNA is TGTGCCACCAGCAGGGATATTCCCCCCAGGGGCAATCAGCCCCAGCATTTT.

The chain joins TRBV2 to TRBJ1-1, with D hard to call. The V gene lost 6 bases and the J gene lost 4 bases, with 15 bases spanning the gap. This CDR3 is 14 amino acids long. CDR1 and CDR2 (germline): SNHLY, FYNNEI. The CDR3 DNA reads TGTGCCAGCAGGGAGGAAGTCTTGGTCACTGAAGCTTTCTTT. It is translated as CASREEVLVTEAFF.

This chain connects TRBV7-2 to TRBJ2-5; D is ambiguous. Germline CDR1 SGHTA, CDR2 FQGNSA. The CDR3 is made up of 14 amino acids. Trimming removed 2 bases from V and 2 bases from J, with 9 bases in between. The CDR3 nucleotides are TGTGCCAGCAGCTTACTGAGAATACAAGAGACCCAGTACTTC. Its protein product is CASSLLRIQETQYF.

The chain employs TRBV7-6 and TRBJ2-3; D is ambiguous. The ends were cut back, 1 base at V and 2 bases at J, with 13 bases in the middle. This CDR3 spans 16 amino acids. Per germline, CDR1 SGHVS and CDR2 FNYEAQ. The CDR3 nucleotides read TGTGCCAGCAGCTTAGTTTTGGAGCGTCCCACAGATACGCAGTATTTT. Amino acids: CASSLVLERPTDTQYF.

V and J are TRBV7-2 and TRBJ1-3; tentatively, D is TRBD1 (5 bases). Trimming took off 4 bases at V and 0 bases at J, with 10 bases between the two ends. The length of the CDR3 is 15 residues. CDR1 and CDR2 (germline): SGHTA, FQGNSA. CDR3 in DNA: TGTGCCAGCAGCTCGTCGGGGCACTCTGGAAACACCATATATTTT. The encoded protein is CASSSSGHSGNTIYF.

V usage is TRBV5-6 and J usage is TRBJ2-7; 14 bases are a match to TRBD2. Per the germline V gene, CDR1 is SGHDT and CDR2 is YYEEEE. The V segment lost 4 bases and the J segment 5 bases; nucleotides outside the gene matches: 5. The CDR3 runs 15 residues. CDR3 sequence reads: CASSAGTSGGHEQYF. For the CDR3, the DNA is TGTGCCAGCAGCGCCGGGACTAGCGGGGGCCACGAGCAGTACTTC.

This chain connects TRBV6-4 to TRBJ1-2, with 7 bases aligning to TRBD1. CDR1 and CDR2 from the germline V gene are MRHNA and SNTAGT. This CDR3 has 13 amino acids. J was trimmed by 4 bases and V by 8 bases; bases with no gene match: 7. CDR3 sequence (DNA): TGTGCCAGCTCCAACGGGACAGTCTATGGCTACACCTTC. As protein: CASSNGTVYGYTF.

This clone was observed a single time. The rearrangement links TRBV2 to TRBJ2-7; tentative D call: TRBD2 (5 bases). Germline CDR1 is SNHLY and CDR2 is FYNNEI. V lost 3 bases, J lost 4 bases, and 16 bases lay in between. This CDR3 region has 15 residues. The CDR3 DNA reads as TGTGCCAGCAGTGACCAGCAGAGGGTTACGTACGAGCAGTACTTC. Its protein product is CASSDQQRVTYEQYF.

The V and J genes are TRBV6-5 and TRBJ2-7, with D possibly being TRBD2 (5 bases). V was clipped by 0 bases and J by 3 bases, with 12 bases between them. In germline, CDR1 is MNHEY, CDR2 SVGAGI. The CDR3 is 15 amino acids. CDR3 bases: TGTGCCAGCAGTTACTCGACGGGGAGAAACTACGAGCAGTACTTC. Protein product: CASSYSTGRNYEQYF.

The chain has TRBV10-3 and TRBJ1-1; weak D call: TRBD1 (6 bases). Germline-derived CDR1 and CDR2 are ENHRY and SYGVKD. Trimming took 5 bases from V and 3 from J, leaving 7 bases between them. CDR3 length: 12 amino acids. The DNA of the CDR3 is TGTGCCATCAGTCCAGGGGACACTGAAGCTTTCTTT. Amino acids: CAISPGDTEAFF.

J is TRBJ2-6 and V is TRBV5-1; D ambiguous. V was clipped by 0 bases and J by 5 bases, with 9 bases between them. This CDR3 spans 15 amino acids. Per germline, CDR1 SGHRS and CDR2 YFSETQ. CDR3: CASSLDKGRANVLTF. The CDR3 nucleotides are TGCGCCAGCAGCTTGGACAAGGGTCGGGCCAACGTCCTGACTTTC.

This clone occurred a few times. The chain has TRBV5-4 and TRBJ2-7; D unresolved. The CDR3 is 13 amino acids. With 3 bases removed from V and 3 bases from J, the gap between germline ends came to 10 bases. Per germline, CDR1 SGHNT and CDR2 YYREEE (reference sequence). DNA for the CDR3: TGTGCCAGCAGCTCGGAAACGAACTACGAGCAGTACTTC. Translating gives CASSSETNYEQYF.